The rows below give T cell receptor beta chains drawn from one sample of a study of T-cell reconstitution after alpha-beta-depleted transplantation in children. A single record per CDR3 protein comes from TCRdb applying MiXCR to the PCR reads. The top ten hold around 4% of the sample, which has over 550,000 distinct CDR3 sequences, roughly a tenth seen once. Sequences were derived from PBMCs from the stem cell graft donor, sampled from the stem cell graft. Receptor source: a human donor who donated a stem cell graft to a child with acute myeloid leukemia. Each CDR3 is given with its conserved first and last residue. The D gene is left open where the match is weak. Where a row states a size, it is once, few, many or the class of an expanded clone; other rows omit it.

.	TRBV28	TRBJ2-7	few	TGTGCCAGCAGTGTCCGTCCGGGTAGCTCCTACGAGCAGTACTTC	CASSVRPGSSYEQYF
.	TRBV5-1	TRBJ1-1	many	TGCGCCAGCAGCCGCAATTCTATGAACACTGAAGCTTTCTTT	CASSRNSMNTEAFF
.	TRBV7-2	TRBJ1-4	few	TGTGCCAGCAGCTTAGAGGAGGGCAGGTTTAATGAAAAACTGTTTTTT	CASSLEEGRFNEKLFF
.	TRBV4-3	TRBJ2-7	few	TGCGCCAGCAGCCAACGGACTTCCTACGAGCAGTACTTC	CASSQRTSYEQYF
TRBD1	TRBV6-5	TRBJ1-4	few	TGTGCCAGCAGTTACTCAAACCCCGGGACAGGGGCATCTAATGAAAAACTGTTTTTT	CASSYSNPGTGASNEKLFF
TRBD2	TRBV5-1	TRBJ2-1	.	TGCGCCAGCAGCACGGGGACTAGCGGGAGGCAATACAATGAGCAGTTCTTC	CASSTGTSGRQYNEQFF
.	TRBV7-3	TRBJ2-5	many	TGTGCCAGCAGCTTAGGCAGGGGCCCCTTCGAGACCCAGTACTTC	CASSLGRGPFETQYF
.	TRBV5-1	TRBJ1-4	.	TGCGCCAGCAGCTTACCCGCCAGGAACAATGAAAAACTGTTTTTT	CASSLPARNNEKLFF
.	TRBV4-2	TRBJ2-7	many	TGTGCCAGCAGCCAAGATAAGGCCTCTGGGGAGCAGTACTTC	CASSQDKASGEQYF
TRBD2	TRBV30	TRBJ2-1	few	TGTGCCTGGTATAGCGGGGGCTCCTACAATGAGCAGTTCTTC	CAWYSGGSYNEQFF
.	TRBV7-2	TRBJ1-1	few	TGTGCCAGCAGGAAGGAGCGGAGAAGCACTGAAGCTTTCTTT	CASRKERRSTEAFF
TRBD2	TRBV7-3	TRBJ2-1	.	TGTGCCAGCAGCTTAGTAGCGGGAGAGGAGCAGTTCTTC	CASSLVAGEEQFF
TRBD2	TRBV29-1	TRBJ2-3	.	TGCAGCGTTCTTAGCGGGTCTAGCACAGATACGCAGTATTTT	CSVLSGSSTDTQYF
.	TRBV4-2	TRBJ2-7	.	TGTGCCAGCAGCCAAGCCCCCTCTTACGAGCAGTACTTC	CASSQAPSYEQYF
.	TRBV6-2/TRBV6-3	TRBJ2-7	many	TGTGCCAGCAGTCCTCATCCGGGGTACTACGAGCAGTACTTC	CASSPHPGYYEQYF
TRBD2	TRBV6-1	TRBJ2-7	few	TGTGCCAGCAGCGGTCCCGGGACTAGCGGGAGTTTTGGGTCCTACGAGCAGTACTTC	CASSGPGTSGSFGSYEQYF
.	TRBV20-1	TRBJ2-1	many	TGCAGTGCTCGCAATAACAATGGTGGTAGCTCCTACAATGAGCAGTTCTTC	CSARNNNGGSSYNEQFF
TRBD2	TRBV6-1	TRBJ2-7	many	TGTGCCAGCAGGAACGGACTAGCGGGCTACGAGCAGTACTTC	CASRNGLAGYEQYF
TRBD2	TRBV2	TRBJ2-1	few	TGTGCCAGCCAGCCGGGACTAGCGGTAAATGAGCAGTTCTTC	CASQPGLAVNEQFF
TRBD2	TRBV24-1	TRBJ2-3	.	TGTGCCACCAGTGATCGGCTAGCGGGAGGGCCAGCAGATACGCAGTATTTT	CATSDRLAGGPADTQYF
TRBD1	TRBV7-9	TRBJ2-7	many	TGCGCCAGCAGCCTAAGGACAGGGCCCTACGAGCAGTACTTC	CASSLRTGPYEQYF
TRBD2	TRBV20-1	TRBJ2-1	.	TGCAGTGAAGAGCGGGATGGTTCAAGTGAGCAGTTCTTC	CSEERDGSSEQFF
.	TRBV20-1	TRBJ2-3	.	TGCAGTCCGGGGACTAGCACAGATACGCAGTATTTT	CSPGTSTDTQYF
.	TRBV5-5	TRBJ2-2	many	TGTGCCAGCACCTTGGTAGTGGGGTCCGGGGAGCTGTTTTTT	CASTLVVGSGELFF
TRBD1	TRBV7-6	TRBJ2-7	many	TGTGCCAGCAGCCCACAGGGGGGAAGGTACGAGCAGTACTTC	CASSPQGGRYEQYF
.	TRBV20-1	TRBJ2-5	.	TGCAGTGCTAGAGGAGAAGGGCGAAAGACCCAGTACTTC	CSARGEGRKTQYF
.	TRBV7-2	TRBJ1-2	.	TGTGCCAGCAGCTTAGTTGTGGACAGCTCCAGTGGCTACACCTTC	CASSLVVDSSSGYTF
.	TRBV20-1	TRBJ1-1	few	TGCAGTGCCTCTGGATCAGTGAACACTGAAGCTTTCTTT	CSASGSVNTEAFF
.	TRBV7-8	TRBJ2-1	.	TGTGCCAGCAGCCTACGACAGGTAAACAATGAGCAGTTCTTC	CASSLRQVNNEQFF
TRBD1	TRBV19	TRBJ1-5	few	TGTGCCAGTAGTATGGATGGACAGGGTAATCAGCCCCAGCATTTT	CASSMDGQGNQPQHF
TRBD1	TRBV29-1	TRBJ2-3	many	TGCAGCGAGAGACAGGGGGCAGATACGCAGTATTTT	CSERQGADTQYF
.	TRBV29-1	TRBJ2-2	many	TGCAGCGTTGTTAGCGGATCCTCGAACACCGGGGAGCTGTTTTTT	CSVVSGSSNTGELFF
TRBD1	TRBV12-3/TRBV12-4	TRBJ2-1	many	TGTGCCAGCACCCCGGGACAGGGAAGCGATGAGCAGTTCTTC	CASTPGQGSDEQFF
TRBD1	TRBV29-1	TRBJ2-5	.	TGCAGCGTTGAGGGACAGCAAGAGACCCAGTACTTC	CSVEGQQETQYF
TRBD2	TRBV7-2	TRBJ2-1	.	TGTGCCAGCAGCTTAATTCTCTTAGCGGGCAACAATGAGCAGTTCTTC	CASSLILLAGNNEQFF
TRBD2	TRBV7-2	TRBJ2-5	few	TGTGCCAGCAGCGCCCCTTGGGGGAGGGCCCGGGAAGAGACCCAGTACTTC	CASSAPWGRAREETQYF
TRBD1	TRBV15	TRBJ2-2	many	TGTGCCACCAGCTCCCAGACAGGGGGGGCCGGGGAGCTGTTTTTT	CATSSQTGGAGELFF
.	TRBV11-1	TRBJ2-3	many	TGTGCCACATCTGACCGAAAGGTGGGCGATACGCAGTATTTT	CATSDRKVGDTQYF
TRBD2	TRBV24-1	TRBJ2-1	few	TGTGCCACCAGTGATCTTAAACCGGGACTAGTGTACCATGAGCAGTTCTTC	CATSDLKPGLVYHEQFF
TRBD2	TRBV9	TRBJ2-1	.	TGTGCCAGCAGCGTCTCGCTTCTAGCGGGTGACAATGAGCAGTTCTTC	CASSVSLLAGDNEQFF
.	TRBV29-1	TRBJ1-2	many	TGCAGCGGGTACGACTATGGCTACACCTTC	CSGYDYGYTF
.	TRBV27	TRBJ2-7	few	TGTGCCAGCAGTTATGGACCGAACTACGAGCAGTACTTC	CASSYGPNYEQYF
.	TRBV7-9	TRBJ1-1	few	TGTGCCAGCAGCTTGCCTGGAGGGGATGGCACTGAAGCTTTCTTT	CASSLPGGDGTEAFF